This T cell receptor beta chain appears in the sequencing data of a study of CD8+CD57+ T cells in acquired aplastic anemia. Study background: DNA from sorted CD4+ and CD8+ cells averaged around 3 ug.

TCR beta VDJ combinations and CDR3 sequences were profiled from genomic DNA. TCRdb redid the calling of the reads with MiXCR, one entry per CDR3 protein. The sample holds 300,000 or so distinct CDR3 sequences, approximately 57% seen once. CD8+CD57+ cell expansion had been shown by flow cytometry in patients chosen for sequencing. Among the patients, all had severe acquired aplastic anemia. The length of the CDR3 is 17 residues. Trimming took 5 bases from V and 8 from J; bases not matched to a gene: 15. Germline CDR1 is SEHNR and CDR2 is FQNEAQ (reference sequence). The chain is built from TRBV7-9 and TRBJ2-1, with TRBD2 identical over 10 bases. Source material: sorted CD4+, CD8+, or CD8+CD57+ T cells (not recorded which) from PBMCs. This clonotype was sampled from a human donor with aplastic anemia. The CDR3 region is CASSPLAPGTSEDEQFF. DNA for the CDR3: TGTGCCAGCAGCCCTTTGGCCCCCGGGACTAGCGAGGATGAGCAGTTCTTC.